Below are 2 T cell receptor beta chains sequenced from a single sample in a study of beta chain features in type 1 diabetes. Of the isolated RNA, all was reverse transcribed, and so the sequenced material was expressed TCRB transcripts. Assay: immunoSEQ multiplex PCR; the TCRdb copy retains only in-frame clones and omits some. The sample has 300,000 to 400,000 clones, more than 9.5% seen once; the top ten hold about 0.015%. Sequencing was performed on naive CD4+ T cells from blood. Every receptor here comes from a woman aged 25 to 39 in good health.

The genes are TRBV9 and TRBJ2-1; 9 bases are shared with TRBD2. Germline loops: CDR1 SGDLS, CDR2 YYNGEE. This CDR3 has 17 residues. The ends lost 0 bases at V and 0 bases at J; junction bases unmatched: 4. The CDR3 region is CASSVANSGSSYNEQFF. The DNA of the CDR3 is TGTGCCAGCAGCGTAGCGAATAGCGGGAGCTCCTACAATGAGCAGTTCTTC.

This sequence joins TRBV28 and TRBJ2-1; D remains ambiguous. CDR3 length: 13 amino acids. In germline, CDR1 is MDHEN, CDR2 SYDVKM. The ends were cut back, 2 bases at V and 2 bases at J, with 4 bases in the middle. The CDR3 DNA reads as TGTGCCAGCAGTTTAGTTACCTACAATGAGCAGTTCTTC. It translates to CASSLVTYNEQFF.